This T cell receptor beta chain was captured by sequencing in a study of technical replicates of blood from several donors. From germline, CDR1 is SQVTM and CDR2 ANQGSEA. The CDR3 sequence is 14 residues long. The V gene end was trimmed by 5 bases and the J gene end by 2 bases; junction bases not matched to a gene: 8. Assay: immunoSEQ multiplex PCR; the TCRdb copy retains only in-frame clones and omits some. The sample holds 55,000 to 85,000 clones, about 97% seen once. Sequences were obtained from T cells isolated from PBMCs. The chain carries TRBV29-1 and TRBJ2-5; 7 positions match TRBD2. This sequence originates from a human donor in good health. The CDR3: CSVPQRGRQETQYF. The DNA for the CDR3 is TGCAGCGTTCCACAGCGGGGTAGGCAAGAGACCCAGTACTTC.